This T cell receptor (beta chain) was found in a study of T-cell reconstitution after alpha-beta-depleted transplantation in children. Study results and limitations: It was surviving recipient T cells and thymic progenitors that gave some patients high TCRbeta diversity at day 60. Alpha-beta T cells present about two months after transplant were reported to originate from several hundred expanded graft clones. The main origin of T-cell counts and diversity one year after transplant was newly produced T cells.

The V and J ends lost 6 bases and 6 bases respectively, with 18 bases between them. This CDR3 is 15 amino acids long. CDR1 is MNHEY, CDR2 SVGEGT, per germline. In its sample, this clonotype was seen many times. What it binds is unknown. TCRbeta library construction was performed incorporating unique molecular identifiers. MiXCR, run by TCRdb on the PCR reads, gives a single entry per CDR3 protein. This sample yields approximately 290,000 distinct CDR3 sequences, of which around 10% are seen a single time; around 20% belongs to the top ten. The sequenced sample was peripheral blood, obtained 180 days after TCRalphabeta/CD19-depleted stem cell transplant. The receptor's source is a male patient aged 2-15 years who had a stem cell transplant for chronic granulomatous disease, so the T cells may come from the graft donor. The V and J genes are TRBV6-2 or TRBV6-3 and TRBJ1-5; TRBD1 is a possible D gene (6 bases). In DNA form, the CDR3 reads TGTGCCAGCAGCCCTAGGGGGTACCTCGGTCAGCCCCAGCATTTT. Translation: CASSPRGYLGQPQHF.